The rows below give T cell receptor delta chains drawn from one sample of a study of gamma-delta T cells after stem cell transplantation. TCRdb fed the RT-PCR reads to CATT. The repertoire holds about 7,800 delta-chain clones, more than 12% seen once, with 5% to 6% in the top ten. The sequencing input was gamma-delta T cells. The receptors derive from a human donor. It is not recorded whose cells these are; they may come from a transplant donor. CDR3s include the opening cysteine and the closing phenylalanine or tryptophan. D genes are given only for firm matches. Clone sizes are given selectively: once, few, many, or a class where the clone is expanded.

V	size	D	J	DNA	CDR3
TRDV2	medium-sized	.	TRDJ3	TGTGCCTGTGACACCACATGGGGATCCGATTGCTCCTGGGACACCCGACAGATGTTTTTC	CACDTTWGSDCSWDTRQMFF
TRDV2	many	.	TRDJ3	TGTGCCTGTGACATGGCGGGTCCCAGCTCCTGGGACACCCGACAGATGTTTTTC	CACDMAGPSSWDTRQMFF
TRDV1	.	TRDD3	TRDJ1	TGTGCTCTTGGGGAAATCTTCCTATCGGGCCTGATGGGATGCGTGGGGGATACGGGGTACACCGATAAACTCATCTTT	CALGEIFLSGLMGCVGDTGYTDKLIF
TRDV1	few	.	TRDJ2	TGTGCTCTTGGGGAAATCTTCCTCCAATCTGGGGGCGAAGCTTTGACAGCACAACTCTTCTTT	CALGEIFLQSGGEALTAQLFF
TRDV1	few	.	TRDJ1	TGTGCTCTTGGGCCCCAAACCAATCCTGTACTGGGTGTACGGTACACCGATAAACTCATCTTT	CALGPQTNPVLGVRYTDKLIF
TRDV1	.	.	TRDJ1	TGTGCTCTTGGGGAATTCGGGGTTCCCGCCAACTGGCGGAGGAGAAAACTCATCTTT	CALGEFGVPANWRRRKLIF
TRDV2	.	TRDD3	TRDJ2	TGTGCCTGTGACAAAGTACTGGGGGATACGACAGCACAACTCTTCTTT	CACDKVLGDTTAQLFF
TRDV1	.	TRDD3	TRDJ1	TGTGCTCTTGGGGAACTGCCCACCTCCAGAATCAGCACCGTACTGGGGGATAGGACCGATAAACTCATCTTT	CALGELPTSRISTVLGDRTDKLIF
TRDV3	.	TRDD3	TRDJ1	TGTGCCCTTTTCCCGGTGCGGCCTACTGGGGGATACGCAGTTTACACCGATAAACTCATCTTT	CALFPVRPTGGYAVYTDKLIF
TRDV1	few	.	TRDJ1	TGTGCTCTTGGGGAACAATTGAGGGGACCCCCGTACACCGATAAACTCATCTTT	CALGEQLRGPPYTDKLIF
TRDV1	once	.	TRDJ1	TGTGCTCTTGGGGAACGGCCCCGCGCGTTCCACGGGCCCGGCCGCCGGCTTTACACCGATAAACTCATCTTT	CALGERPRAFHGPGRRLYTDKLIF
TRDV2	medium-sized	.	TRDJ3	TGTGCCTGTGACACCGCTTTTCCGACTCGATCCTGGGACACCCGACAGATGTTTTTC	CACDTAFPTRSWDTRQMFF
TRDV2	medium-sized	TRDD3	TRDJ3	TGTGCCTGTGACATTACTGGGGGATACGCGGACACCCGACAGATGTTTTTC	CACDITGGYADTRQMFF
TRDV1	.	TRDD3	TRDJ1	TGTGCTCTTGGGGAACCCACAAGCGGGGTTTGGCGGGGGATAACGGGGGAGTACACCGATAAACTCATCTTT	CALGEPTSGVWRGITGEYTDKLIF
TRDV2	medium-sized	.	TRDJ2	TGTGCCTGTGACACGGGGGGACTGACAGCACAACTCTTCTTT	CACDTGGLTAQLFF
TRDV1	.	TRDD3	TRDJ1	TGTGCTCTTGGGGATTCCTGCACGTACTGGGGGATAAGGGGAGAGGACACCGATAAACTCATCTTT	CALGDSCTYWGIRGEDTDKLIF
TRDV3	.	TRDD3	TRDJ1	TGTGCCTTAAACGTCTGGGGGATATCTGGGTACACCGATAAACTCATCTTT	CALNVWGISGYTDKLIF
TRDV1	.	TRDD3	TRDJ1	TGTGCTCTTGGGGAACTCTCGGGTCTGGTCCTCGGTCGTTCCCGGTACTGGGGGATTGGGGGGGCCGATAAACCCATCTTT	CALGELSGLVLGRSRYWGIGGADKPIF
TRDV1	once	TRDD2	TRDJ2	TGTGCTCTTGGGGCGGCCTTCCTCCTTCCCATTAGGGGTGGGGTTATGACAGCACAACTCTTCTTT	CALGAAFLLPIRGGVMTAQLFF